The T cell receptor (beta chain) under discussion was sequenced for a study of blood T cell repertoires in COVID-19. Individuals drawn from 24 US areas were about 18 to 95 years old. Donors in Cohort 3 counted as recovered after two negative PCRs, clearance, or symptom resolution. In the authors' methods: Nucleated cell counts were estimated from reference gene primer amplification. The method was immunoSEQ multiplex PCR; TCRdb's version includes in-frame clones alone and lacks a portion of them. That table is the source of V, J and clone size, and D and trimming were worked out from the DNA. The sample holds hundreds of thousands of clones, approximately 86% seen once. V shed 0 bases and J 6 bases; nucleotides not matched to a gene: 5. Germline loops: CDR1 SGHNT, CDR2 YYREEE (reference sequence). CDR3 length: 15 amino acids.

The genes are TRBV5-4 and TRBJ2-1; 8 positions match TRBD2. The source is a woman aged 45-59 years who had recovered from COVID-19. Specimen: PBMCs or T cells enriched from blood (not recorded which). CDR3 in amino acids: CASSLGGTSRNEQFF. Here the CDR3 DNA reads TGTGCCAGCAGCTTGGGGGGGACTAGTCGCAATGAGCAGTTCTTC.